This T cell receptor (beta chain) appears in the sequencing data of a study of tumor and adjacent non-tumor tissue in lung cancer. The CDR3 runs 15 residues. V was cut by 4 bases and J by 7 bases, with 17 bases left in between. A modified ARM-PCR protocol with three rounds of nested PCR amplified TCRbeta. TCRdb ran MiXCR on the multiplex PCR reads and lists one entry per CDR3 protein. The data contain about 86,000 distinct CDR3 sequences, 65% to 80% of them seen just once; the ten biggest clones take up just over 20%. No cell sorting was done before RNA was extracted from the tissue. Distant lung tissue was collected more than 3 cm away from the tumor edge.

The chain couples TRBV12-3 or TRBV12-4 to TRBJ2-1, with D perhaps matching TRBD2 (6 bases). The sequence was obtained from a woman aged 45-59 years with non-small cell lung cancer. Specimen: distant non-tumor lung tissue. Written as DNA, the CDR3 is TGTGCCAGCAGTTCCCTGAGACGGGGGTCTAATGAGCAGTTCTTC. It specifies CASSSLRRGSNEQFF.